The clone carrying this T cell receptor beta chain showed up many times. The antigen remains undetermined. The authors made TCR beta cDNA from 400 to 600 ng total RNA with a constant-region primer. For TCR beta, libraries were produced by three nested multiplex PCR rounds using slightly modified ARM-PCR. The study ran its first two PCR rounds for roughly 10 cycles each, using TRBV1-TRBV30 forward primers and a C-beta reverse primer. Each CDR3 protein is one row after TCRdb ran MiXCR on the multiplex PCR reads. Seen here are about 22,000 distinct CDR3 sequences, 75% to 85% observed once, and the top ten hold less than 40%. These data come from a study of tumor-infiltrating lymphocytes in primary liver carcinoma. The overall study: There were tumors of stage T1-T3 N0M0, each 4.2 to 10 cm across. The study's findings and limits: Top clones occupying all five tumor regions numbered only about 7-24%. Blood fell significantly below tumors in its top-250-clone fraction (p = 0.039).

Between roughly 17 and 31 mg of unsorted bulk tissue served as the source from which RNA and DNA were co-extracted. Primary liver carcinomas in the patients were surgically resected. The CDR3 is 15 amino acids. The germline V and J ends were trimmed by 5 bases and 0 bases, with 12 bases remaining between them. CDR1 SGHTA and CDR2 FQGTGA come from the germline V gene. The source material was liver tumor tissue from sampling region 2. Documented subset: tumor region T2, inferior pole. The chain carries TRBV7-3 and TRBJ2-3, with a weak D call TRBD2 (5 bases). The source is a woman in her 30s with primary liver carcinoma and hepatitis B virus infection. The CDR3 DNA is TGTGCCAGCAGCCCCGACTACACTAGCACAGATACGCAGTATTTT. It yields the protein CASSPDYTSTDTQYF.